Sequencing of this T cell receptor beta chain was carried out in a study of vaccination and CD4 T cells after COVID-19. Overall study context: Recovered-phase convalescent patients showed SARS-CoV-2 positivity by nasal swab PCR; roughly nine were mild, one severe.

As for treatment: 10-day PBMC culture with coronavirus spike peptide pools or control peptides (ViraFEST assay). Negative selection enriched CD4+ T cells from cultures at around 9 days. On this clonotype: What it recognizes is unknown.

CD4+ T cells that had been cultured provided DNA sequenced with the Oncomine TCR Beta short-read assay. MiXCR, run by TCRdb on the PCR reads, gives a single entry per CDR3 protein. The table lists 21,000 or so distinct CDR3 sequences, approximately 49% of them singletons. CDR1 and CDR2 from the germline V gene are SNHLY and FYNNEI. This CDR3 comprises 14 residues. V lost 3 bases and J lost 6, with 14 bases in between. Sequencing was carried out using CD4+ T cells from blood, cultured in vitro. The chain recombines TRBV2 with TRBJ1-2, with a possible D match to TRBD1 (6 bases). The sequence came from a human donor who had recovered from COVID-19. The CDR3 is CASSEYRATDGYTF. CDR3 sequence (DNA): TGTGCCAGCAGTGAGTACAGGGCCACGGATGGCTACACCTTC.